This T cell receptor (beta chain) was found in a study of blood T cell repertoires in COVID-19. The overall study: The United States, Italy and Spain provided the acute and convalescent COVID-19 samples. In each case, the material was cDNA or gDNA derived from T cells, B-cell-depleted T cells, or PBMCs.

The data were produced by immunoSEQ multiplex PCR, yet TCRdb's version contains in-frame clones alone and is incomplete. In the table there are fewer than 250,000 clones, roughly nine tenths of which are singletons. In this sample, this clone turned up once. Per the germline V gene, CDR1 is MNHNY and CDR2 is SVGAGI (reference sequence). V was pared by 5 bases and J by 2 bases, with 10 bases between. The CDR3 is made up of 13 amino acids. The J gene is TRBJ2-7, the V gene TRBV6-6, with a weak D call TRBD2 (6 bases). The sequence was obtained from a young man with acute or convalescent COVID-19. The sample comprised peripheral blood. The CDR3: CASSTGDPYEQYF. CDR3 DNA sequence: TGTGCCAGCAGTACGGGGGATCCCTACGAGCAGTACTTC.